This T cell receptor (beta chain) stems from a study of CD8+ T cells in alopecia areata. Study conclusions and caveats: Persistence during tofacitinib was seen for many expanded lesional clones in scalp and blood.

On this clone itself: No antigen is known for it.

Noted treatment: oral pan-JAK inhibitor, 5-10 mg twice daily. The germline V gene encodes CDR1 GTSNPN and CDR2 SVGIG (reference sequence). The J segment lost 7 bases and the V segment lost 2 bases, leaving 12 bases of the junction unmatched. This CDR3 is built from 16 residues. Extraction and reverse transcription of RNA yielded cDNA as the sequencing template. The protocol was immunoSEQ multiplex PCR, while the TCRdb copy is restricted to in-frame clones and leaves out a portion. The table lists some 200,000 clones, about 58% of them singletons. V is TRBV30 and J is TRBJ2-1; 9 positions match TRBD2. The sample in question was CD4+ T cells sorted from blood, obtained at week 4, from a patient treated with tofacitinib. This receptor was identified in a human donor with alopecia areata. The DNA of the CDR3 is TGTGCCTGGAGTCCCCATCTAGCGGGGTTAGGGAATGAGCAGTTCTTC. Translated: CAWSPHLAGLGNEQFF.